These 9 T cell receptor beta chains originate from one sample sequenced in a study of blood T cell repertoires in COVID-19. Only in-frame clones appear in the TCRdb table, and some are missing; sequencing was by immunoSEQ multiplex PCR. This table has about 68,000 clones, roughly 88% appearing once. Sequenced material: peripheral blood. The receptors shown here come from a man younger than 40 with acute or convalescent COVID-19.

The rearrangement links TRBV7-2 to TRBJ2-5; D perhaps matches TRBD2 (5 bases). V was pared by 5 bases and J by 2 bases, with 15 bases between. The germline V gene encodes CDR1 SGHTA and CDR2 FQGNSA. This CDR3 is built from 15 residues. The CDR3 protein is CASSQRVLPQETQYF. CDR3 nucleotides: TGTGCCAGCAGCCAGAGGGTACTGCCTCAAGAGACCCAGTACTTC.

This chain connects TRBV24-1 to TRBJ2-7, with D possibly matching TRBD1 (5 bases). CDR3 size: 14 residues. V gave up 8 bases and J gave up 3 bases, with 16 bases separating them. The germline V gene has CDR1 KGHDR and CDR2 SFDVKD. CDR3 region: CATITHQGYYEQYF. DNA for the CDR3: TGTGCCACCATTACGCACCAGGGATACTACGAGCAGTACTTC.

The chain carries TRBV11-2 and TRBJ2-7, with 11 bases matching TRBD1. Germline V lookup: CDR1 SGHAT, CDR2 FQNNGV. The CDR3 has 15 amino acids. The junction had 3 bases not matched to a gene; V was cut back by 0 bases and J by 5 bases. CDR3 in DNA: TGTGCCAGCAGCTTAGATAGGACAGGGGGCGACGAGCAGTACTTC. Translation: CASSLDRTGGDEQYF.

The table lists this clone with a few counts. The chain is built from TRBV14 and TRBJ2-5; 10 nucleotides match TRBD1. This CDR3 contains 15 residues. Germline CDR1 SGHDN, CDR2 FVKESK. V gave up 4 bases and J gave up 6 bases; unmatched junction bases: 8. The DNA of the CDR3 is TGTGCCAGCAGCCTCCGGGACAGGGGAAAGCAGACCCAGTACTTC. It translates to CASSLRDRGKQTQYF.

The chain links TRBV28 to TRBJ2-3, with 10 bases aligning to TRBD2. V dropped 3 bases and J dropped 10; count of bases not matched to a gene: 13. Germline CDR1 reads MDHEN; CDR2 reads SYDVKM. This CDR3 contains 16 residues. This CDR3 is CASSFVGAGGGLAQYF. The CDR3, as DNA: TGTGCCAGCAGTTTTGTCGGAGCGGGAGGGGGGTTGGCGCAGTATTTT.

The chain has TRBV18 and TRBJ2-1, with 7 bases fitting TRBD1. Germline V CDR1 and CDR2: KGHSH, LQKENI. The CDR3 contains 15 residues. V gave up 6 bases and J gave up 2 bases; unmatched junction bases: 7. CDR3 nucleotides: TGTGCCAGCTCTCACCCCGGGACAGCCTACAATGAGCAGTTCTTC. Translated, it gives CASSHPGTAYNEQFF.

The chain links TRBV28 to TRBJ2-7, with D maybe TRBD2 (6 bases). V lost 5 bases to trimming and J lost 3 bases, with 14 bases between them. This CDR3 contains 14 residues. Germline loops: CDR1 MDHEN, CDR2 SYDVKM. The CDR3 here is CASSLRGTNYEQYF. CDR3 nucleotide sequence: TGTGCCAGCAGTCTCCGCGGGACCAACTACGAGCAGTACTTC.

The rearrangement uses TRBV11-2 and TRBJ2-2; tentatively, D is TRBD2 (6 bases). The CDR3 extends over 15 amino acids. Germline V gene data show CDR1 as SGHAT and CDR2 as FQNNGV. Trimming took off 10 bases at V and 0 bases at J, with 15 bases between the two ends. The CDR3 sequence: CATALIAANTGELFF. The CDR3 bases are TGTGCCACCGCTCTCATAGCGGCGAACACCGGGGAGCTGTTTTTT. Variable domain in full (rest from reference TRBV11-2 and TRBJ2-2): EAGVAQSPRYKIIEKRQSVAFWCNPISGHATLYWYQQILGQGPKLLIQFQNNGVVDDSQLPKDRFSAERLKGVDSTLKIQPAKLEDSAVYLCATALIAANTGELFFGEGSRLTVL.

CDR3 residues: CASSYTTGFYGYTF. CDR3 coding DNA: TGTGCCAGCAGTTATACGACAGGGTTCTATGGCTACACCTTC. V is TRBV6-1 and J is TRBJ1-2, with TRBD1 identical over 7 bases. The CDR3 covers 14 residues. In germline, CDR1 is MNHNS, CDR2 SASEGT. The V and J ends lost 5 bases and 4 bases, in that order; junction bases with no gene match: 7.